Each of the 26 T cell receptor beta chains below was sequenced from the same sample in a study of CD8 T cells in ankylosing spondylitis. Study conclusions and caveats: For ankylosing spondylitis blood, a TCR beta motif of about 8 highly homologous variants appeared characteristic.

These receptors' antigens are unknown. TCRdb passed the 5' RACE reads through MiXCR, listing each CDR3 protein once. This sample carries 450,000 to 550,000 distinct CDR3 sequences, roughly 5% of them seen once, and the ten largest clones take around 3.5%. What was sequenced was blood, either unsorted or a sorted T cell fraction (not recorded which). Source of these receptors: a male donor with ankylosing spondylitis.

This clonotype has a count of ten or more. The V call is TRBV27, the J call TRBJ2-3, with no clear D. Germline lookup yields CDR1 MNHEY and CDR2 SMNVEV (reference sequence). The ends were cut back, 1 base at V and 0 bases at J, with 11 bases in the middle. This CDR3 is built from 16 residues. CDR3 DNA: TGTGCCAGCAGTTTATTTCCCGCACCTAGCACAGATACGCAGTATTTT. Protein product: CASSLFPAPSTDTQYF.

This clonotype was seen many times. The rearrangement links TRBV7-2 to TRBJ2-7, with TRBD1 matching over 11 bases. The germline V gene encodes CDR1 SGHTA and CDR2 FQGNSA. CDR3 length: 16 residues. J gave up 5 bases and V 0 bases, and 6 bases lay outside the gene matches. The CDR3 DNA sequence: TGTGCCAGCAGCTTAGCCTCGGACAGGGGGCACAACGAGCAGTACTTC. It encodes CASSLASDRGHNEQYF. Supplemented by reference TRBV7-2 and TRBJ2-7, the full variable domain reads GAGVSQSPSNKVTEKGKDVELRCDPISGHTALYWYRQSLGQGLEFLIYFQGNSAPDKSGLPSDRFSAERTGGSVSTLTIQRTQQEDSAVYLCASSLASDRGHNEQYFGPGTRLTVT.

This clonotype was recorded at least ten times. The CDR3 is CSVEESQDNEQFF. CDR3 in DNA: TGCAGCGTTGAAGAGTCTCAGGACAATGAGCAGTTCTTC. The gene calls are TRBV29-1 and TRBJ2-1; D unresolved. The ends were cut back, 0 bases at V and 5 bases at J, with 8 bases in the middle. The CDR3 spans 13 residues. In germline, CDR1 is SQVTM, CDR2 ANQGSEA.

This clonotype has only a few counts. The chain employs TRBV4-3 and TRBJ2-5, with unresolved D. CDR3 length: 13 amino acids. Trimming shortened V by 3 bases and J by 2 bases, and 7 bases separated the two germline ends. Germline-derived CDR1 and CDR2 are LGHNA and YSLEER. The CDR3 sequence: CASSHGQQETQYF. The CDR3 DNA sequence: TGCGCCAGCAGCCATGGTCAACAAGAGACCCAGTACTTC.

This clonotype was detected many times. The genes are TRBV15 and TRBJ2-1; D remains ambiguous. The CDR3 runs to 14 residues. The germline V gene has CDR1 LNHNV and CDR2 YYDKDF (reference sequence). The germline V and J ends were trimmed by 4 bases and 10 bases, with 17 bases remaining between them. For the CDR3, the DNA is TGTGCCACCAGCACCTTACCAAGGGCTGGGGAGCAGTTCTTC. It specifies CATSTLPRAGEQFF.

This clonotype was seen at least ten times. This chain connects TRBV6-2 or TRBV6-3 to TRBJ1-5, with 10 bases aligning to TRBD1. The CDR3 contains 14 residues. CDR1 is MNHEY and CDR2 is SVGEGT in the germline V gene. After removal of 5 bases from V and 7 bases from J, the junction contained 5 bases not matched to a gene. This CDR3 reads CASSRQGAGQPQHF. The CDR3 coding sequence is TGTGCCAGCAGTAGACAGGGGGCCGGGCAGCCCCAGCATTTT.

In this sample, this clonotype turned up many times. The chain links TRBV7-8 to TRBJ2-4; 14 positions agree with TRBD2. Germline V gene lookup returns CDR1 SGHVS and CDR2 FQNEAQ. The CDR3 contains 16 residues. V lost 10 bases, J lost 3 bases, and 8 bases stayed unmatched. The DNA for the CDR3 is TGTGCCACCACCCGGACTAGCGGGAGGAGCAAAAACATTCAGTACTTC. Amino acids: CATTRTSGRSKNIQYF. The entire variable domain, with the rest obtained from reference TRBV7-8 and TRBJ2-4, is as follows: GAGVSQSPRYKVAKRGQDVALRCDPISGHVSLFWYQQALGQGPEFLTYFQNEAQLDKSGLPSDRFFAERPEGSVSTLKIQRTQQEDSAVYLCATTRTSGRSKNIQYFGAGTRLSVL.

This clonotype has just a few counts. The junction does not match germline at one end; this may be a read error. V and J are TRBV18 and TRBJ1-1; tentative D call: TRBD1 (6 bases). Germline V gene sequence: CDR1 KGHSH, CDR2 LQKENI. The CDR3 sequence is 15 residues long. The CDR3 DNA follows: TGTGCCAGCACACCACCGGGGGCCCAGAACACTGAAGCTTTCTTT. This sequence encodes CASTPPGAQNTEAFF.

The sample holds a few counts of this clonotype. V is TRBV4-2 and J is TRBJ2-1; D may be TRBD1 (6 bases). The CDR3 loop spans 13 amino acids. In germline, CDR1 is LGHNA, CDR2 YNFKEQ. Trimming left V 4 bases short and J 10 bases short, with 14 bases between. CDR3 nucleotide sequence: TGTGCCAGCAGCCCTTCAACCGACAGGGAGCAGTTCTTC. This translates into CASSPSTDREQFF.

The chain combines TRBV6-2 or TRBV6-3 with TRBJ1-5; TRBD1 agrees at 8 bases. Germline trimming cut 0 bases from V and 0 bases from J; bases unmatched to any gene: 13. CDR1 is MNHEY, CDR2 SVGEGT, per germline. CDR3 length equals 20 residues. The CDR3 here is CASSYSTRQGRLYSNQPQHF. Here the CDR3 DNA reads TGTGCCAGCAGTTACTCGACTCGACAGGGGAGACTCTATAGCAATCAGCCCCAGCATTTT.

In its sample, this clonotype was seen many times. This chain links TRBV27 with TRBJ1-4; D is perhaps TRBD1 (6 bases). CDR1 is MNHEY, CDR2 SMNVEV, per germline (reference sequence). Trimming stripped 4 bases from V and 0 bases from J, with 15 bases between. The CDR3 contains 17 residues. CDR3: CASSSKTGVTTNEKLFF. CDR3 DNA: TGTGCCAGCAGTTCGAAGACAGGAGTTACAACTAATGAAAAACTGTTTTTT.

This clonotype was detected many times. This rearrangement joins TRBV6-2 or TRBV6-3 to TRBJ2-1, with 7 bases identical to TRBD1. CDR3 size: 14 residues. Trimming cost V 8 bases and J 2 bases; bases outside gene matches: 6. The germline gives CDR1 MNHEY, CDR2 SVGEGT. The CDR3: CASRGQLTYNEQFF. In DNA, the CDR3 is TGTGCCAGCCGGGGACAGCTCACCTACAATGAGCAGTTCTTC.

The CDR3 spells CASRTGRGAYEQYF. CDR3 sequence (DNA): TGTGCCAGCAGAACCGGCCGGGGGGCCTACGAGCAGTACTTC. J is TRBJ2-7 and V is TRBV28; 7 bases map to TRBD2. The germline CDR1 and CDR2 sequences are MDHEN and SYDVKM. This CDR3 is built from 14 residues. After removal of 6 bases from V and 2 bases from J, the junction contained 7 bases not matched to a gene.

This clonotype was picked up many times. The rearrangement uses TRBV20-1 and TRBJ1-5; maybe TRBD1 (6 bases). The CDR3 has 15 amino acids. Germline assignment: CDR1 DFQATT and CDR2 SNEGSKA (reference sequence). V lost 0 bases to trimming and J lost 2 bases, with 11 bases between them. Here the CDR3 reads CSARDAGAGNQPQHF. Written as DNA, the CDR3 is TGCAGTGCTAGAGATGCAGGGGCGGGCAATCAGCCCCAGCATTTT.

This clonotype was counted many times. V gene TRBV20-1 combines with J gene TRBJ2-3, with a weak D call TRBD1 (6 bases). Germline CDR1 is DFQATT and CDR2 is SNEGSKA (reference sequence). The CDR3 contains 15 residues. Trimming removed 5 bases from V and 0 bases from J, with 15 bases in between. CDR3 amino acids: CSAPWTASSTDTQYF. CDR3 DNA sequence: TGCAGTGCTCCATGGACAGCTTCTAGCACAGATACGCAGTATTTT.

There are a few counts of this clonotype. The chain couples TRBV20-1 to TRBJ2-3, with TRBD2 as a possible D gene (5 bases). The length of the CDR3 is 12 residues. V was cut by 6 bases and J by 2 bases, with 9 bases left in between. Germline assignment: CDR1 DFQATT and CDR2 SNEGSKA (reference sequence). The CDR3 region has the DNA TGCAGTGCCGGGGTGGCCACAGATACGCAGTATTTT. Amino acid sequence: CSAGVATDTQYF.

Worth noting for this clonotype: A junction boundary mismatches the germline segment, possibly from a read error. This sequence joins TRBV10-1 and TRBJ2-7, with unresolved D. Germline lookup yields CDR1 WNHNN and CDR2 SYGVQD (reference sequence). This CDR3 spans 17 amino acids. CDR3 residues: CASSPESLEPLSYERYF. The CDR3 DNA reads as TGCGCCAGCAGTCCTGAAAGCCTGGAACCGTTATCCTACGAGCGGTACTTC.

This clonotype was detected ten times or more. The genes are TRBV9 and TRBJ2-3, with D unclear. CDR1 SGDLS and CDR2 YYNGEE come from the germline V gene. V lost 4 bases to trimming and J lost 6 bases, with 9 bases between them. This CDR3 has 12 residues. The CDR3 DNA follows: TGTGCCAGCAGCCCAGGTTACGATACGCAGTATTTT. Protein sequence: CASSPGYDTQYF.

This clonotype was counted ten times or more. The chain carries TRBV15 and TRBJ1-4; 7 bases match TRBD1. J gave up 6 bases and V 1 base, and 8 bases lay outside the gene matches. The germline CDR1 and CDR2 sequences are LNHNV and YYDKDF (reference sequence). The CDR3 is 16 amino acids. The CDR3 DNA reads TGTGCCACCAGCAGAGTCGTCGGACAGGACCATGAAAAACTGTTTTTT. It translates to CATSRVVGQDHEKLFF.

This clonotype was seen repeatedly, ten times or more. The rearrangement links TRBV29-1 to TRBJ2-1; 9 bases are a match to TRBD1. Germline CDR1 and CDR2: SQVTM and ANQGSEA. Trimming removed 8 bases from V and 8 bases from J; junction bases left unmatched: 7. This CDR3 is 12 amino acids long. CDR3 loop: CSSQGQGHEQFF. CDR3 nucleotides: TGCAGCTCCCAGGGACAGGGCCATGAGCAGTTCTTC.

This clonotype was seen at least ten times. The chain recombines TRBV15 with TRBJ1-1, with D uncertain. Germline V gene sequence: CDR1 LNHNV, CDR2 YYDKDF (reference sequence). This CDR3 contains 14 residues. Trimming left V 4 bases short and J 1 base short, with 10 bases between. The CDR3 DNA reads as TGTGCCACCAGCAAAGATGTGGCGAACACTGAAGCTTTCTTT. Its translation: CATSKDVANTEAFF.

In this sample, this clonotype turned up a few times. The rearrangement links TRBV10-3 to TRBJ2-7; D is unclear. CDR1 ENHRY and CDR2 SYGVKD come from the germline V gene. CDR3 length: 13 residues. Trimming stripped 2 bases from V and 3 bases from J, with 8 bases between. The CDR3 here is CAISEMGVYEQYF. Written as DNA, the CDR3 is TGTGCCATCAGTGAGATGGGCGTCTACGAGCAGTACTTC.

This clonotype has at least ten counts. The CDR3 reads CASSLGLLDHEQFF. CDR3 DNA: TGTGCCAGCAGCTTGGGACTATTGGACCATGAGCAGTTCTTC. The chain couples TRBV11-3 to TRBJ2-1; 7 nucleotides align to TRBD2. V trimming: 3 bases; J trimming: 8 bases; junction bases outside the gene matches: 7. Looked up from germline, CDR1 is SGHNT and CDR2 is YENEEA. The CDR3 is 14 amino acids.

This clonotype was observed at least ten times. This chain uses TRBV12-3 or TRBV12-4 with TRBJ1-1, with 7 bases lining up with TRBD1. Trimming cost V 5 bases and J 1 base; bases outside gene matches: 4. This CDR3 is built from 14 residues. The CDR3 DNA is TGTGCCAGCAGTATCCAGGGGGAGAACACTGAAGCTTTCTTT. Protein product: CASSIQGENTEAFF.

The chain uses TRBV20-1 and TRBJ2-5; 11 bases agree with TRBD2. The germline CDR1 and CDR2 sequences are DFQATT and SNEGSKA (reference sequence). CDR3 length equals 17 residues. V gave up 6 bases and J gave up 1 base; unmatched junction bases: 13. The CDR3 coding sequence is TGCAGTGCCCCCGGGACTAGCGGATGGGGGGGCCAAGAGACCCAGTACTTC. Protein: CSAPGTSGWGGQETQYF.

Ten or more counts support this clonotype. The chain employs TRBV10-3 and TRBJ2-2, with D possibly TRBD1 on 5 matching bases. Trimming removed 6 bases at V and 2 bases at J, with 7 bases between. Germline CDR1 reads ENHRY; CDR2 reads SYGVKD. The CDR3 length is 13 residues. CDR3: CAISDRNTGELFF. In DNA, the CDR3 is TGTGCCATCAGCGACAGAAACACCGGGGAGCTGTTTTTT.